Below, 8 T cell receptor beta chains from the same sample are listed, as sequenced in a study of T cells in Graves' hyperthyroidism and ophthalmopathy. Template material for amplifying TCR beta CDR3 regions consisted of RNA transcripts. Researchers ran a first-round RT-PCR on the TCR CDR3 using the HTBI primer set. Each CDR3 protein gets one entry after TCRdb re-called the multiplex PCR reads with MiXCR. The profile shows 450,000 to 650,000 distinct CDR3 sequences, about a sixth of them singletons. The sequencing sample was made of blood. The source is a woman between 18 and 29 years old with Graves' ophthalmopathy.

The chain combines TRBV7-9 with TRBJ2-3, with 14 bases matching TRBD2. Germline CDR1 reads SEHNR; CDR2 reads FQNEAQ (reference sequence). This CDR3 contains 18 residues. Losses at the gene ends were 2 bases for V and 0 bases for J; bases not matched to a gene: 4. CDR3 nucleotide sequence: TGTGCCAGCAGCTTATCGCGGACTAGCGGGAGGAGCACAGATACGCAGTATTTT. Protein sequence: CASSLSRTSGRSTDTQYF.

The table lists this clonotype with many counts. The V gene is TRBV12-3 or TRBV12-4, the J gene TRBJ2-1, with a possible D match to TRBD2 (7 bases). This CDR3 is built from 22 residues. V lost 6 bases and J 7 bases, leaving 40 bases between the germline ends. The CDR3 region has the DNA TGTGCCAGCAGCCCGTCGGGCGGGGAAACATCCAAAAGGGGGAGGGCAGGGAATGAGCAGTTCTTC. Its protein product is CASSPSGGETSKRGRAGNEQFF.

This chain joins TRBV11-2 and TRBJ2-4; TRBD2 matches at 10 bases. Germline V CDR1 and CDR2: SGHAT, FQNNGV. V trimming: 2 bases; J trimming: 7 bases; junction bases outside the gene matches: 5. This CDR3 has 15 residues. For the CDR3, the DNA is TGTGCCAGCAGCTTAACTAGCGGGACGAGTAACATTCAGTACTTC. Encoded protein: CASSLTSGTSNIQYF.

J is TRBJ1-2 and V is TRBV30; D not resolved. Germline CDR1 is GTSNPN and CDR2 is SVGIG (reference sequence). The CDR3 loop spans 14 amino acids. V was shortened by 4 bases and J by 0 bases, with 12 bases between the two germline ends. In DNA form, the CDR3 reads TGTGCCTGGAACGCAGGTTCAACTAACTATGGCTACACCTTC. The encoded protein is CAWNAGSTNYGYTF.

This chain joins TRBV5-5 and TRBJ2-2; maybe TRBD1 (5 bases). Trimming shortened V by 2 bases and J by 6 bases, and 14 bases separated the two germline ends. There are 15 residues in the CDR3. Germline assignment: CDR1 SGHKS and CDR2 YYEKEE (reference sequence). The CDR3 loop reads CASSLTGDNAGELFF. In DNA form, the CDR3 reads TGTGCCAGCAGCTTAACAGGAGATAACGCCGGGGAGCTGTTTTTT.

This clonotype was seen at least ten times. The CDR3 DNA sequence: TGTGCCAGCAGTTTCGTCCCCTCCTACGAGCAGTACTTC. This gives the protein CASSFVPSYEQYF. This rearrangement joins TRBV27 to TRBJ2-7; the D is unclear. The ends were cut back, 3 bases at V and 0 bases at J, with 6 bases in the middle. Germline assignment: CDR1 MNHEY and CDR2 SMNVEV (reference sequence). CDR3 size: 13 residues.

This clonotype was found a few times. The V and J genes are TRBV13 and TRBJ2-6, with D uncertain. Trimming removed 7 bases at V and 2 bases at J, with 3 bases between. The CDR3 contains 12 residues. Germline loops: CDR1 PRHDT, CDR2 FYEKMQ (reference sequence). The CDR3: CASTAGANVLTF. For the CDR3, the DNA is TGTGCCAGCACCGCTGGGGCCAACGTCCTGACTTTC. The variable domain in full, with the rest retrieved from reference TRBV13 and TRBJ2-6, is AAGVIQSPRHLIKEKRETATLKCYPIPRHDTVYWYQQGPGQDPQFLISFYEKMQSDKGSIPDRFSAQQFSDYHSELNMSSLELGDSALYFCASTAGANVLTFGAGSRLTVL.

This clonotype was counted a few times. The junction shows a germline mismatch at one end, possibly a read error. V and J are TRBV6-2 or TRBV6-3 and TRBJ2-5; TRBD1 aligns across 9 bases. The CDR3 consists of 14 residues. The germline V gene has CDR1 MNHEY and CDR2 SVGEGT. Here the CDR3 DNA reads TGTGCCAGCAGCCTAACCAACTTTCCGGGACAGGGAAACTTC. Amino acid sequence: CASSLTNFPGQGNF.